A single sample gave rise to the 26 T cell receptor beta chains below, sequenced in a study of molecular identifiers for immune sequencing clone quantification. Each CDR3 protein is one row after TCRdb ran MiXCR on the PCR reads. Here the sample spans about 330,000 distinct CDR3 sequences, 24% being singletons. Sequenced: naive CD8+ T cells from blood, with Jurkat cell RNA spiked in. Subset in this sample: FACS-sorted CD8+CD4-CCR7+CD45RA+ naive T cells. The receptors originated from a human donor in good health. Some libraries in this study had Jurkat cell RNA spiked in.

As for this clonotype: One junction end disagrees with the germline gene, perhaps due to a read error. The V and J genes are TRBV4-1 and TRBJ2-1, with D perhaps matching TRBD1 (6 bases). The CDR3 is 14 amino acids. The germline gives CDR1 MGHRA, CDR2 YSYEKL. This chain's CDR3 is CTSSQEGVYNEQFF. The CDR3, as DNA: TGCACCAGCAGCCAAGAGGGGGTGTACAATGAGCAGTTCTTC.

The chain links TRBV30 to TRBJ2-5; D remains unclear. Per germline, CDR1 GTSNPN and CDR2 SVGIG (reference sequence). Trimming shortened V by 3 bases and J by 4 bases, and 12 bases separated the two germline ends. The CDR3 consists of 13 residues. The DNA of the CDR3 is TGTGCCTGGAGGGGGATGGGCCCAGAGACCCAGTACTTC. Protein product: CAWRGMGPETQYF.

On this clonotype itself: It may be a read error: a sequence one base away is much more abundant. The chain couples TRBV7-9 to TRBJ2-2; D possibly corresponds to TRBD1 (6 bases). Germline CDR1 is SEHNR and CDR2 is FQNEAQ (reference sequence). The length of the CDR3 is 16 residues. The V end was cut by 3 bases, the J end by 6 bases, with 17 bases between. The CDR3 here is CASSFSGTLNPGELFF. The CDR3 DNA reads TGTGCCAGCAGCTTTTCCGGGACACTAAACCCCGGGGAGCTGTTTTTT.

The chain combines TRBV21-1 with TRBJ2-3; no DNA check was done on the table's D call, TRBD2. TRBV21-1 is a known pseudogene. The CDR3 totals 17 residues. CDR3 bases: TGTGCCAGCAGCAAAGTCGTGCGGGGTACTTTCACAGATACGCAGTATTTT. Protein: CASSKVVRGTFTDTQYF.

To note about this clonotype: This could be a read error, since a much larger clone is one nucleotide away. The chain couples TRBV7-9 to TRBJ2-7; D not resolved. The length of the CDR3 is 12 residues. Germline V gene lookup returns CDR1 SEHNR and CDR2 FQNEAQ (reference sequence). The chain's CDR3 is CTSSYEGYEQYF. Written as DNA, the CDR3 is TGTACCAGCAGCTATGAAGGCTACGAGCAGTACTTC.

This clonotype was recorded many times. The V call is TRBV6-2 or TRBV6-3, the J call TRBJ2-7; no firm D call. The CDR3 consists of 13 residues. V was cut by 4 bases and J by 0 bases, with 7 bases left in between. Germline V gene sequence: CDR1 MNHEY, CDR2 SVGEGT. The CDR3 spells CASSLTSSYEQYF. CDR3 bases: TGTGCCAGCAGTTTGACCAGCTCCTACGAGCAGTACTTC.

The table lists this clonotype with many counts. The chain couples TRBV7-9 to TRBJ2-1, with TRBD2 matching 13 bases. The CDR3 is 19 residues long. The V gene end was trimmed by 9 bases and the J gene end by 3 bases; junction bases not matched to a gene: 17. Germline V lookup: CDR1 SEHNR, CDR2 FQNEAQ (reference sequence). The CDR3 coding sequence is TGTGCCAGTAACCGAGGGACTAGCGGGAACAACCGTTACTACAATGAGCAGTTCTTC. Translated: CASNRGTSGNNRYYNEQFF.

The chain has TRBV7-9 and TRBJ2-7; D may be TRBD2 (7 bases). The CDR3 contains 15 residues. The germline CDR1 and CDR2 sequences are SEHNR and FQNEAQ (reference sequence). Trimming removed 1 base at V and 3 bases at J, with 13 bases between. The CDR3 sequence: CASSLGGGGLYEQYF. The CDR3 region has the DNA TGTGCCAGCAGCTTAGGGGGGGGCGGCCTCTACGAGCAGTACTTC.

V and J are TRBV15 and TRBJ2-3; D gene unclear. The CDR3 is 15 residues long. V lost 0 bases, J lost 0 bases, and 7 bases lay in between. The germline gives CDR1 LNHNV, CDR2 YYDKDF (reference sequence). Written as DNA, the CDR3 is TGTGCCACCAGCAGAGATTTGGACAGCACAGATACGCAGTATTTT. Its translation: CATSRDLDSTDTQYF.

This clonotype has a single count. The rearrangement joins TRBV20-1 to TRBJ2-7, with 7 bases identical to TRBD2. The trim removed 0 bases at V and 3 bases at J, leaving 8 bases unmatched. The germline V gene encodes CDR1 DFQATT and CDR2 SNEGSKA (reference sequence). The length of the CDR3 is 15 residues. CDR3 protein: CSARDLAELHYEQYF. Here the CDR3 DNA reads TGCAGTGCTAGAGACCTAGCGGAACTGCACTACGAGCAGTACTTC.

There are many counts of this clonotype. This chain uses TRBV7-9 with TRBJ2-6; a weak D match, TRBD1 (6 bases). Trimming removed 5 bases from V and 0 bases from J, with 14 bases in between. Germline V gene data show CDR1 as SEHNR and CDR2 as FQNEAQ (reference sequence). The CDR3 runs to 17 residues. The CDR3 loop is CASSILSDSSGANVLTF. The CDR3 coding sequence is TGTGCCAGCAGCATACTATCGGACAGCTCTGGGGCCAACGTCCTGACTTTC.

A note on this clonotype: Since no conserved phenylalanine or tryptophan closes the CDR3, a read error is the likely cause. The limits of the CDR3 on the DNA are not certain, so only TCRdb's listed CDR3 is given. The chain uses TRBV29-1 and TRBJ2-2. The CDR3 is 11 amino acids in total, end residues counted. CDR1 and CDR2 from the germline V gene are SQVTM and ANQGSEA. The CDR3 loop reads CSVRSAGELLV.

The rearrangement uses TRBV23-1 and TRBJ2-7; no clear D. TRBV23-1 is an open reading frame whose function is uncertain. The CDR3 is 17 amino acids. V lost 4 bases and J 6 bases, leaving 25 bases between the germline ends. The CDR3 protein is CASSRRPGPQIECEQYF. CDR3 DNA sequence: TGCGCCAGCAGTCGAAGACCGGGCCCTCAAATCGAATGCGAGCAGTACTTC.

This clonotype was observed a few times. CDR3 DNA sequence: TGTGCCAGTAGTTCTTTGCAGGGGGTTCAGCCCCAGCATTTT. Translation gives CASSSLQGVQPQHF. The genes are TRBV19 and TRBJ1-5, with 7 positions matching TRBD1. This CDR3 is built from 14 residues. Germline trimming cut 5 bases from V and 6 bases from J; bases unmatched to any gene: 7. The germline CDR1 and CDR2 sequences are LNHDA and SQIVND (reference sequence).

This clonotype was detected a few times. V usage is TRBV12-3 or TRBV12-4 and J usage is TRBJ2-1; 11 bases are shared with TRBD2. V lost 7 bases to trimming and J lost 13 bases; unmatched junction nucleotides: 12. The CDR3 loop spans 14 amino acids. CDR3 loop: CASNFKELAGDQFF. CDR3 in DNA: TGTGCCAGCAACTTTAAGGAACTAGCGGGGGATCAGTTCTTC.

Points on this clonotype: A much larger clone lies a single base off, so this may be a read error. This chain links TRBV11-2 with TRBJ1-1; D is unclear. The CDR3 contains 14 residues. In germline, CDR1 is SGHAT, CDR2 FQNNGV. In DNA form, the CDR3 reads TGTGCCAGCAGCTTCTTTTATTCGAACACTAAAGCTTTCTTT. Protein product: CASSFFYSNTKAFF.

This clonotype came up many times. CDR3 nucleotide sequence: TGTGCCAGCAGCGTAACAGATGATAGCAATCAGCCCCAGCATTTT. Amino acids: CASSVTDDSNQPQHF. The chain links TRBV9 to TRBJ1-5, with D hard to call. Trimming stripped 1 base from V and 0 bases from J, with 8 bases between. Germline CDR1 reads SGDLS; CDR2 reads YYNGEE. The CDR3 extends over 15 amino acids.

The chain couples TRBV5-1 to TRBJ2-4, with D maybe TRBD1 (5 bases). Looked up from germline, CDR1 is SGHRS and CDR2 is YFSETQ. The CDR3 is 16 amino acids. The V end was cut by 4 bases, the J end by 8 bases, with 22 bases between. The CDR3 spells CASSPRTGSSVDIQYF. In DNA, the CDR3 is TGCGCCAGCAGCCCCCGTACAGGTTCGTCGGTCGACATTCAGTACTTC.

This chain joins TRBV6-2 or TRBV6-3 and TRBJ1-5; no clear D. The ends were cut back, 4 bases at V and 0 bases at J, with 7 bases in the middle. From germline, CDR1 is MNHEY and CDR2 SVGEGT. The CDR3 extends over 14 amino acids. The CDR3 reads CASSWENSNQPQHF. The CDR3 DNA sequence: TGTGCCAGCAGTTGGGAGAATAGCAATCAGCCCCAGCATTTT.

This clonotype was counted ten times or more. The rearrangement links TRBV30 to TRBJ2-1; D gene ambiguous. The CDR3 extends over 12 amino acids. The germline V gene has CDR1 GTSNPN and CDR2 SVGIG (reference sequence). Trimming removed 1 base from V and 8 bases from J, with 9 bases in between. The CDR3 DNA reads as TGTGCCTGGAGTGAAGTTGGGTATGAGCAGTTCTTC. Translating gives CAWSEVGYEQFF.

Comment on this clonotype: The germline gene is not matched at one end of the junction; a read error may be the cause. The genes are TRBV5-1 and TRBJ1-1, with a possible D match to TRBD1 (5 bases). The CDR3 totals 15 residues. Germline CDR1 is SGHRS and CDR2 is YFSETQ. The CDR3 sequence: CARSLAQGFHTEAFF. The CDR3 bases are TGCGCCCGCAGCTTGGCCCAGGGTTTTCACACTGAAGCTTTCTTT.

A word on this clonotype: A read error may explain this, as a much larger clone is one base away. The chain couples TRBV21-1 to TRBJ2-7; the table calls TRBD2, which could not be checked here. TRBV21-1 is a documented pseudogene. The length of the CDR3 is 16 residues. CDR3 coding DNA: TGTGCCAGCAGCACCAGGCCAGAAGGGCACTCCTACGAGCGGTACTTC. Protein: CASSTRPEGHSYERYF.

This clonotype was seen only once. This chain uses TRBV28 with TRBJ1-1; 9 bases align to TRBD1. The germline V gene encodes CDR1 MDHEN and CDR2 SYDVKM. Losses at the gene ends were 5 bases for V and 2 bases for J; bases not matched to a gene: 12. The CDR3 sequence is 17 residues long. The CDR3 here is CASSPFRGQGYNTEAFF. CDR3 in DNA: TGTGCCAGCAGTCCCTTCCGGGGACAGGGTTATAACACTGAAGCTTTCTTT.

With regard to this clonotype: Given a much more abundant clone one base away, this may be a read error. V is TRBV12-3 or TRBV12-4 and J is TRBJ1-5; 10 bases match TRBD1. Trimming cost V 7 bases and J 5 bases; bases outside gene matches: 11. The CDR3 runs 16 residues. The CDR3 spells CASNKWGQGLDQPQHF. As DNA, the CDR3 is TGTGCCAGCAATAAGTGGGGACAGGGGTTGGATCAGCCCCAGCATTTT.

This rearrangement joins TRBV7-6 to TRBJ2-7; TRBD2 aligns across 8 bases. V shed 7 bases and J 6 bases; nucleotides not matched to a gene: 23. This CDR3 is 18 amino acids long. CDR1 and CDR2 from the germline V gene are SGHVS and FNYEAQ. The CDR3 nucleotides read TGTGCCAGCACCCCAAGTCCCTTAGCGGGAAGAAGGTTGGGCGAGCAGTACTTC. Protein sequence: CASTPSPLAGRRLGEQYF.

This CDR3 is CSAIGGGAIRTEAFF. As DNA, the CDR3 is TGCAGTGCTATAGGGGGGGGGGCGATTAGGACTGAAGCTTTCTTT. The chain combines TRBV20-1 with TRBJ1-1; maybe TRBD1 (6 bases). CDR3 size: 15 residues. In germline, CDR1 is DFQATT, CDR2 SNEGSKA (reference sequence). Trimming cost V 4 bases and J 5 bases, with 20 bases left between them.